A single sample gave rise to the 21 T cell receptor beta chains below, sequenced in a study of cytomegalovirus exposure and HLA in healthy donors. PCR was performed using 60 Vbeta and 13 Jbeta primers. Repertoires were generated with immunoSEQ multiplex PCR, while TCRdb's copy carries only in-frame clones and drops some. The table shows approximately 160,000 clones, with 64% occurring only once. Material for sequencing was PBMCs. All receptors derive from a woman aged 25-40 years in good health and CMV-seropositive.

The rearrangement links TRBV7-9 to TRBJ2-7; 9 bases match TRBD2. The V gene end was trimmed by 5 bases and the J gene end by 6 bases; junction bases not matched to a gene: 14. The germline V gene encodes CDR1 SEHNR and CDR2 FQNEAQ (reference sequence). This CDR3 comprises 16 residues. This chain's CDR3 is CASSLLTSGPLGEQYF. The CDR3 nucleotides are TGTGCCAGCAGCCTCCTGACTAGCGGCCCACTAGGCGAGCAGTACTTC.

This clone was seen a few times. The chain couples TRBV27 to TRBJ1-1; TRBD1 might be the D (5 bases). The ends were cut back, 3 bases at V and 8 bases at J, with 13 bases in the middle. This CDR3 region has 13 residues. Germline V gives CDR1 MNHEY, CDR2 SMNVEV (reference sequence). CDR3 loop: CASSFGAGLEAFF. CDR3 sequence (DNA): TGTGCCAGCAGTTTTGGGGCCGGCCTGGAAGCTTTCTTT.

The chain recombines TRBV30 with TRBJ2-3; D is unclear. Germline assignment: CDR1 GTSNPN and CDR2 SVGIG (reference sequence). The CDR3 length is 11 residues. Trimming left V 0 bases short and J 6 bases short, with 4 bases between. The CDR3 coding sequence is TGTGCCTGGAGTGTATCGGATACGCAGTATTTT. This encodes CAWSVSDTQYF.

In this sample, this clone turned up a few times. The rearrangement links TRBV2 to TRBJ2-6, with a tentative D call TRBD2 (5 bases). The CDR3 totals 17 residues. The ends were cut back, 4 bases at V and 4 bases at J, with 17 bases in the middle. Germline CDR1 SNHLY, CDR2 FYNNEI. The CDR3 reads CASSGRAVVVGANVLTF. The CDR3 DNA follows: TGTGCCAGCAGTGGAAGAGCGGTCGTCGTGGGGGCCAACGTCCTGACTTTC.

J is TRBJ2-5 and V is TRBV10-2, with 7 bases fitting TRBD1. The CDR3 consists of 14 residues. V trimming: 3 bases; J trimming: 2 bases; junction bases outside the gene matches: 3. CDR1 is WSHSY, CDR2 SAAADI, per germline. The CDR3 is CASSEGGFQETQYF. The DNA for the CDR3 is TGCGCCAGCAGTGAAGGGGGCTTTCAAGAGACCCAGTACTTC.

This chain joins TRBV6-6 and TRBJ1-6; the D is unclear. Trimming removed 7 bases at V and 9 bases at J, with 13 bases between. The germline V gene encodes CDR1 MNHNY and CDR2 SVGAGI (reference sequence). This CDR3 region has 13 residues. This CDR3 reads CASKRVTASPLHF. CDR3 DNA: TGTGCCAGCAAGAGGGTTACCGCTTCACCCCTCCACTTT.

This clone was recorded a few times. This chain links TRBV19 with TRBJ2-7; possible D gene TRBD1, 5 bases. Trimming cost V 3 bases and J 1 base, with 16 bases left between them. This CDR3 has 16 residues. Germline V gene lookup returns CDR1 LNHDA and CDR2 SQIVND (reference sequence). The CDR3 loop reads CASSIKGPGYSYEQYF. The CDR3 coding sequence is TGTGCCAGTAGTATTAAGGGGCCAGGGTATTCCTACGAGCAGTACTTC.

The rearrangement uses TRBV6-1 and TRBJ1-1; possible D gene TRBD1, 6 bases. V was pared by 7 bases and J by 1 base, with 13 bases between. This CDR3 spans 14 amino acids. Germline V gives CDR1 MNHNS, CDR2 SASEGT. The CDR3 coding sequence is TGTGCCAGCATTAGAGGGGGTCGGAACACTGAAGCTTTCTTT. Encoded protein: CASIRGGRNTEAFF.

The rearrangement links TRBV6-4 to TRBJ2-3; 10 nucleotides line up with TRBD2. CDR3 length equals 19 residues. Per the germline V gene, CDR1 is MRHNA and CDR2 is SNTAGT. After removal of 3 bases from V and 0 bases from J, the junction contained 12 bases not matched to a gene. The DNA of the CDR3 is TGTGCCAGCAGTGAGGCGTCTAGCGGGGGACCTTATAGCACAGATACGCAGTATTTT. Protein product: CASSEASSGGPYSTDTQYF.

V and J are TRBV5-1 and TRBJ2-3; D gene ambiguous. CDR1 SGHRS and CDR2 YFSETQ come from the germline V gene. Trimming cost V 0 bases and J 4 bases, with 6 bases left between them. CDR3 length: 13 amino acids. In DNA, the CDR3 is TGCGCCAGCAGCTTGGACATACCAGATACGCAGTATTTT. Its translation is CASSLDIPDTQYF.

V usage is TRBV9 and J usage is TRBJ2-5, with 7 bases fitting TRBD1. CDR3 length: 14 residues. CDR1 and CDR2 from the germline V gene are SGDLS and YYNGEE. V lost 0 bases to trimming and J lost 2 bases; unmatched junction nucleotides: 1. CDR3 protein: CASSVGQGQETQYF. CDR3 nucleotides: TGTGCCAGCAGCGTAGGACAGGGACAAGAGACCCAGTACTTC.

J is TRBJ1-2 and V is TRBV29-1; TRBD1 matches 7 bases. Germline trimming cut 2 bases from V and 6 bases from J; bases unmatched to any gene: 6. The CDR3 is 13 residues long. In germline, CDR1 is SQVTM, CDR2 ANQGSEA. CDR3 amino acids: CSVEHRQGDGYTF. The CDR3 DNA follows: TGCAGCGTTGAACACCGTCAGGGGGATGGCTACACCTTC.

This clone occurred once. V gene TRBV7-8 combines with J gene TRBJ2-1; 8 bases are a match to TRBD2. Germline V lookup: CDR1 SGHVS, CDR2 FQNEAQ. The CDR3 runs 16 residues. The junction had 15 bases not matched to a gene; V was cut back by 7 bases and J by 7 bases. CDR3 sequence reads: CASKSYLAGLLNEQFF. The CDR3 coding sequence is TGTGCCAGCAAGTCCTATCTAGCGGGTCTTCTGAATGAGCAGTTCTTC.

This clone came up once. This chain joins TRBV6-4 and TRBJ1-6; D not resolved. Trimming stripped 3 bases from V and 8 bases from J, with 11 bases between. From germline, CDR1 is MRHNA and CDR2 SNTAGT. The CDR3 runs 14 residues. DNA for the CDR3: TGTGCCAGCAGTGAACGAGCGGAGGATTCACCCCTCCACTTT. It is translated as CASSERAEDSPLHF.

The rearrangement links TRBV7-6 to TRBJ1-4; TRBD1 matches 9 bases. Trimming took 2 bases from V and 2 from J; bases not matched to a gene: 9. The CDR3 has 18 residues. The germline CDR1 and CDR2 sequences are SGHVS and FNYEAQ. CDR3: CASSLMGGQGWTNEKLFF. Here the CDR3 DNA reads TGTGCCAGCAGCTTAATGGGAGGACAGGGGTGGACTAATGAAAAACTGTTTTTT.

The gene calls are TRBV28 and TRBJ2-7; 10 nucleotides align to TRBD2. This CDR3 spans 16 amino acids. Germline CDR1 is MDHEN and CDR2 is SYDVKM. The V segment lost 3 bases and the J segment 4 bases; nucleotides outside the gene matches: 9. The CDR3 DNA reads TGTGCCAGCAGTTTGTGGGCTAGCGGGGGCCGTTACGAGCAGTACTTC. Residues: CASSLWASGGRYEQYF.

The rearrangement uses TRBV10-1 and TRBJ2-7, with a weak D call TRBD2 (6 bases). CDR3 size: 13 residues. Trimming took off 4 bases at V and 4 bases at J, with 11 bases between the two ends. Per germline, CDR1 WNHNN and CDR2 SYGVQD (reference sequence). The CDR3 nucleotides are TGCGCCAGCAGTGGTGGGACTCCGTACGAGCAGTACTTC. Its translation: CASSGGTPYEQYF.

The chain has TRBV2 and TRBJ1-6, with D unresolved. V was shortened by 4 bases and J by 7 bases, with 17 bases between the two germline ends. The CDR3 is 16 amino acids. Germline assignment: CDR1 SNHLY and CDR2 FYNNEI. The CDR3 DNA sequence: TGTGCCAGCAGTGTCCGGGTCCAAGGAGGGAATTCACCCCTCCACTTT. Its translation: CASSVRVQGGNSPLHF. The full variable domain, in which reference TRBV2 and TRBJ1-6 provide the parts outside the CDR3, is EPEVTQTPSHQVTQMGQEVILRCVPISNHLYFYWYRQILGQKVEFLVSFYNNEISEKSEIFDDQFSVERPDGSNFTLKIRSTKLEDSAMYFCASSVRVQGGNSPLHFGNGTRLTVT.

The chain carries TRBV2 and TRBJ1-2; D gene uncertain. This CDR3 comprises 15 residues. Germline V gene sequence: CDR1 SNHLY, CDR2 FYNNEI. V was pared by 10 bases and J by 3 bases, with 21 bases between. CDR3 region: CATKIDLKKDYGYTF. CDR3 nucleotides: TGTGCCACCAAGATCGACTTGAAGAAAGACTATGGCTACACCTTC.

V and J are TRBV5-1 and TRBJ2-7, with TRBD2 as a possible D gene (7 bases). V was clipped by 0 bases and J by 5 bases, with 18 bases between them. From germline, CDR1 is SGHRS and CDR2 YFSETQ. This CDR3 region has 16 residues. The CDR3 is CASSLALSGGQHEQYF. CDR3 DNA sequence: TGCGCCAGCAGCTTGGCCCTGTCGGGGGGCCAGCACGAGCAGTACTTC. Using reference TRBV5-1 and TRBJ2-7 for the parts outside the CDR3, the full variable domain is KAGVTQTPRYLIKTRGQQVTLSCSPISGHRSVSWYQQTPGQGLQFLFEYFSETQRNKGNFPGRFSGRQFSNSRSEMNVSTLELGDSALYLCASSLALSGGQHEQYFGPGTRLTVT.

The chain combines TRBV6-6 with TRBJ1-2; D gene ambiguous. The ends were cut back, 2 bases at V and 13 bases at J, with 14 bases in the middle. There are 12 residues in the CDR3. Per the germline V gene, CDR1 is MNHNY and CDR2 is SVGAGI (reference sequence). The CDR3 bases are TGTGCCAGCAGTTACCCCACTTCCGCGGGCACCTTC. As protein: CASSYPTSAGTF.